This TCR beta chain comes out of a study of beta chain features in type 1 diabetes. It was via CD45RO/CCR7/CD25/CD127/CD95/CD27 that CD4+ naive, central memory, regulatory and stem cell-like memory cells were sorted. Purity of each sorted population was above 95%. Expressed TCRB transcripts were sequenced after all isolated RNA was converted to cDNA. The repertoire was sequenced with immunoSEQ multiplex PCR; TCRdb's copy has only in-frame clones and lacks some. The sample includes around 250,000 clones, more than 13% of them seen just once. Regarding the study as a whole: TCRB CDR3 length was moderately but significantly reduced in all four CD4+ subsets of Type 1 diabetes patients. Equally in patients and controls, shorter templates might have been favored by PCR.

This clone has more than one count but fewer than ten. What it binds is not known. V lost 6 bases, J lost 2 bases, and 15 bases lay in between. Germline CDR1 reads MNHEY; CDR2 reads SVGAGI. The CDR3 is 15 residues long. The clonotype was recovered from a man under 40 with type 1 diabetes. Sample: naive CD4+ T cells from blood. The chain employs TRBV6-5 and TRBJ2-3, with D possibly TRBD2 on 5 matching bases. The CDR3, as DNA: TGTGCCAGCAGCCCCGAGGTAGCGAACACAGATACGCAGTATTTT. Its protein product is CASSPEVANTDTQYF.